This T cell receptor beta chain came from a study of blood T cell repertoires in COVID-19. Overall study context: T cells, B-cell-depleted T cells, or PBMCs provided the cDNA or gDNA that served as material.

V was trimmed by 6 bases and J by 6 bases, leaving 12 bases between them. The CDR3 totals 12 residues. Method: immunoSEQ multiplex PCR; TCRdb's copy keeps in-frame clones and lacks some. The data contain around 160,000 clones, 87% of them singletons. V usage is TRBV12-3 or TRBV12-4 and J usage is TRBJ2-7; D might be TRBD1 (6 bases). The source of this sequence is a woman in her thirties or forties who had been exposed to COVID-19. The specimen was PBMCs or T cells enriched from blood (not recorded which). The CDR3 coding sequence is TGTGCCAGCAGGACAACAGGGAGCGAGCAGTACTTC. It translates to CASRTTGSEQYF.